The 11 T cell receptor beta chains below all came from one sample that was sequenced in a study of cytomegalovirus exposure and HLA in healthy donors. The protocol was immunoSEQ multiplex PCR, while the TCRdb copy is restricted to in-frame clones and leaves out a portion. The profile covers 300,000 to 400,000 clones, with 86% appearing a single time and approximately 0.86% taken by the ten largest. The sequencing sample was made of PBMCs. The source is a young woman in good health and CMV-seronegative.

The chain is built from TRBV6-1 and TRBJ2-3, with D possibly matching TRBD1 (6 bases). CDR3 length: 15 amino acids. V was cut by 3 bases and J by 4 bases, with 14 bases left in between. The germline gives CDR1 MNHNS, CDR2 SASEGT. The CDR3 DNA reads as TGTGCCAGCAGTGACTTCAGGGGTCAAGCAGATACGCAGTATTTT. Protein sequence: CASSDFRGQADTQYF.

The chain links TRBV6-5 to TRBJ1-1, with a tentative D call TRBD1 (5 bases). Germline CDR1 is MNHEY and CDR2 is SVGAGI. Trimming removed 6 bases from V and 6 bases from J, with 14 bases in between. The CDR3 runs 13 residues. In nucleotides, the CDR3 is TGTGCCAGCAGACTCCCAGGGTCATCTGAAGCTTTCTTT. Its protein is CASRLPGSSEAFF.

V is TRBV2 and J is TRBJ1-3; D gene unclear. The V and J ends lost 1 base and 0 bases respectively, with 4 bases between them. This CDR3 spans 14 amino acids. CDR1 is SNHLY and CDR2 is FYNNEI in the germline V gene. Here the CDR3 reads CASSEVASGNTIYF. CDR3 nucleotide sequence: TGTGCCAGCAGTGAAGTGGCCTCTGGAAACACCATATATTTT.

The chain uses TRBV4-1 and TRBJ2-1; 9 nucleotides align to TRBD2. J gave up 5 bases and V 10 bases, and 6 bases lay outside the gene matches. Germline V gives CDR1 MGHRA, CDR2 YSYEKL. The CDR3 is 13 residues long. The CDR3 loop reads CATRLAENNEQFF. CDR3 in DNA: TGCGCCACCCGACTAGCGGAAAACAATGAGCAGTTCTTC.

The chain combines TRBV7-9 with TRBJ2-3, with TRBD2 matching over 7 bases. Trimming took 5 bases from V and 2 from J; bases not matched to a gene: 7. This CDR3 has 15 amino acids. CDR1 and CDR2 (germline): SEHNR, FQNEAQ (reference sequence). In DNA, the CDR3 is TGTGCCAGCAGCACGACTAGCCAAGTCACAGATACGCAGTATTTT. Encoded protein: CASSTTSQVTDTQYF.

This rearrangement joins TRBV6-1 to TRBJ2-7; unclear D gene. The CDR3 has 16 amino acids. In germline, CDR1 is MNHNS, CDR2 SASEGT. V lost 2 bases to trimming and J lost 0 bases, with 14 bases between them. The CDR3: CASSERNSILSYEQYF. CDR3 nucleotide sequence: TGTGCCAGCAGTGAAAGGAACAGCATCCTCTCCTACGAGCAGTACTTC.

J is TRBJ1-2 and V is TRBV28; D perhaps matches TRBD1 (5 bases). With 3 bases removed from V and 4 bases from J, the gap between germline ends came to 15 bases. The CDR3 has 15 residues. Per the germline V gene, CDR1 is MDHEN and CDR2 is SYDVKM. The DNA of the CDR3 is TGTGCCAGCAGTTTCGGAGACAGAAACGTCTATGGCTACACCTTC. Its translation: CASSFGDRNVYGYTF.

V usage is TRBV5-4 and J usage is TRBJ2-7; D may be TRBD1 (6 bases). V was cut by 0 bases and J by 1 base, with 17 bases left in between. This CDR3 contains 17 residues. The germline gives CDR1 SGHNT, CDR2 YYREEE (reference sequence). The DNA for the CDR3 is TGTGCCAGCAGCTTGGCCTCTGGGGGCGGGCGGTCCTACGAGCAGTACTTC. Translating gives CASSLASGGGRSYEQYF. The variable domain in full, completed from reference TRBV5-4 and TRBJ2-7, reads ETGVTQSPTHLIKTRGQQVTLRCSSQSGHNTVSWYQQALGQGPQFIFQYYREEENGRGNFPPRFSGLQFPNYSSELNVNALELDDSALYLCASSLASGGGRSYEQYFGPGTRLTVT.

The chain combines TRBV7-9 with TRBJ2-7; D not resolved. CDR3 length equals 15 residues. V lost 7 bases and J lost 0, with 16 bases in between. Germline CDR1 and CDR2: SEHNR and FQNEAQ (reference sequence). The CDR3 region is CASKNDFGDSYEQYF. CDR3 in DNA: TGTGCCAGCAAGAATGACTTTGGAGACTCCTACGAGCAGTACTTC.

The V and J genes are TRBV29-1 and TRBJ2-1, with D perhaps TRBD1 (5 bases). CDR1 is SQVTM and CDR2 is ANQGSEA in the germline V gene. The V end lost 7 bases, the J end lost 2 bases, and 15 bases lay between the germline ends. This CDR3 is built from 14 residues. As DNA, the CDR3 is TGCAGCGGAGAAGGGGTTAGGACCTACAATGAGCAGTTCTTC. As protein: CSGEGVRTYNEQFF.

The gene calls are TRBV5-1 and TRBJ2-1; 8 bases match TRBD1. Germline lookup yields CDR1 SGHRS and CDR2 YFSETQ. The CDR3 has 15 amino acids. V was clipped by 2 bases and J by 8 bases; unmatched bases: 9. CDR3 sequence (DNA): TGCGCCAGCAGCTTCCGGGACAGGAATTTGGATGAGCAGTTCTTC. The encoded protein is CASSFRDRNLDEQFF. Full variable domain (rest looked up from reference TRBV5-1 and TRBJ2-1): KAGVTQTPRYLIKTRGQQVTLSCSPISGHRSVSWYQQTPGQGLQFLFEYFSETQRNKGNFPGRFSGRQFSNSRSEMNVSTLELGDSALYLCASSFRDRNLDEQFFGPGTRLTVL.